This TCR beta chain originates from a study of graft-versus-host responses after intestinal transplantation. Study-wide findings and caveats: Clonal ratios of graft-versus-host to host-versus-graft in allografts were high for patients exhibiting graft-donor T cell macrochimerism.

The assay was immunoSEQ multiplex PCR, and TCRdb's table has in-frame clones only and misses some. Here the sample spans tens of thousands of clones, roughly four fifths being singletons. On this clone itself: The antigen is undetermined.

The input for sequencing was unstimulated CD8+ T cells sorted from spleen or lymph node cells, taken before transplant. The receptor was isolated from a human donor who was the organ donor for an intestinal transplant.

DNA for the CDR3: TGTGCCTGGAGACAGGGGGCGGGAGGCTCCTATAATTCACCCCTCCACTTT. Residues: CAWRQGAGGSYNSPLHF. This chain joins TRBV30 and TRBJ1-6; 9 nucleotides line up with TRBD1. After removal of 3 bases from V and 0 bases from J, the junction contained 6 bases not matched to a gene. The CDR3 consists of 17 residues. Germline assignment: CDR1 GTSNPN and CDR2 SVGIG (reference sequence).